This T cell receptor beta chain derives from a study of cytomegalovirus exposure and HLA in healthy donors. Trimming removed 1 base from V and 4 bases from J, with 13 bases in between. The CDR3 length is 15 residues. The germline CDR1 and CDR2 sequences are SGHTA and FQGTGA. The study's findings and limits: The likely explanation for a cluster of highly shared sequence variants was sequencing artifact. Whilst most TCR sequences proved rare, a subset of public TCRs occurred across many donors.

Regarding this clone: Its specificity is unknown.

Primers for the PCR totalled 60 Vbeta and 13 Jbeta. Here immunoSEQ multiplex PCR was the method, and the copy in TCRdb shows in-frame clones only, minus some. The data hold 120,000 or so clones, with 60% to 85% observed a single time. Healthy bone marrow donors supplied every sample. This receptor was identified in a woman in her forties in good health and CMV-seropositive. Sample: PBMCs. The chain uses TRBV7-3 and TRBJ1-2; TRBD1 might be the D (5 bases). In nucleotides, the CDR3 is TGTGCCAGCAGCTTAAACCCCGGGCAGGGCTATGGCTACACCTTC. Its translation: CASSLNPGQGYGYTF.